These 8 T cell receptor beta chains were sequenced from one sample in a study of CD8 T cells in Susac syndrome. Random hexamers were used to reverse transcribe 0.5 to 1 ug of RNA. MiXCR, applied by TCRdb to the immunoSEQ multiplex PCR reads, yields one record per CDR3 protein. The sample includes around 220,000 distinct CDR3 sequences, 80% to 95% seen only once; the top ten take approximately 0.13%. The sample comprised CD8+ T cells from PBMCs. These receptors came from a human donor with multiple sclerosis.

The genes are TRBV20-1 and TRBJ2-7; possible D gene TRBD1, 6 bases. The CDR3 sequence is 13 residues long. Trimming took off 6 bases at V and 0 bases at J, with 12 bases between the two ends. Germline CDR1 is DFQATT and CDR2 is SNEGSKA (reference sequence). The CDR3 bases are TGCAGTGCAACAGGACAGCCCTCCTACGAGCAGTACTTC. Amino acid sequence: CSATGQPSYEQYF.

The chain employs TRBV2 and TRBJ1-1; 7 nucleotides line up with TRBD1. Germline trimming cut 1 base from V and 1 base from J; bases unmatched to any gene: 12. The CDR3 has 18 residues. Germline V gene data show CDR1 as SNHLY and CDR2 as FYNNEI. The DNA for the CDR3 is TGTGCCAGCAGTGAAGGTGGAGGGGGCGCCGGCCCGAACACTGAAGCTTTCTTT. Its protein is CASSEGGGGAGPNTEAFF.

The DNA for the CDR3 is TGCAGTGCTACACACGGACTTTCAGGGAGCAATCAGCCCCAGCATTTT. It is translated as CSATHGLSGSNQPQHF. This chain connects TRBV20-1 to TRBJ1-5, with D tentatively TRBD1 (5 bases). Trimming removed 4 bases from V and 1 base from J, with 17 bases in between. The CDR3 has 16 amino acids. Germline V lookup: CDR1 DFQATT, CDR2 SNEGSKA (reference sequence).

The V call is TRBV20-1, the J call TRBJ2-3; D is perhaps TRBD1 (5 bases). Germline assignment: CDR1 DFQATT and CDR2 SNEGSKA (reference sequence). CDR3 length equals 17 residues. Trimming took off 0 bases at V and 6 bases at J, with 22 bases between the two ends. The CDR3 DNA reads TGCAGTGCTAGAGATATAGCAGGGCTAGATGAGGAGGATACGCAGTATTTT. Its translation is CSARDIAGLDEEDTQYF.

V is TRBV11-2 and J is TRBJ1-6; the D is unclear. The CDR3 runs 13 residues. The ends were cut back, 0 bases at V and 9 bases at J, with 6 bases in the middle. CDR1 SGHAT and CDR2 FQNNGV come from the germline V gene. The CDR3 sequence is CASSLDGGSPLHF. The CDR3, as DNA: TGTGCCAGCAGCTTAGATGGTGGTTCACCCCTCCACTTT.

CDR3 sequence: CASSDGLADEQFF. The CDR3 region has the DNA TGTGCCAGCAGTGACGGACTAGCCGATGAGCAGTTCTTC. This chain connects TRBV27 to TRBJ2-1; 8 bases are shared with TRBD2. The CDR3 is made up of 13 amino acids. CDR1 and CDR2 (germline): MNHEY, SMNVEV (reference sequence). V gave up 5 bases and J gave up 8 bases; unmatched junction bases: 5.

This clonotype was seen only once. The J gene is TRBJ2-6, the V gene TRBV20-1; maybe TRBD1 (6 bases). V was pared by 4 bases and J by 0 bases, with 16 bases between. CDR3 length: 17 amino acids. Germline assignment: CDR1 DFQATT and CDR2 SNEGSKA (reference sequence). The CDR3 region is CSATSGQLPSGANVLTF. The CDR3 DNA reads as TGCAGTGCTACCAGTGGACAGTTGCCCTCTGGGGCCAACGTCCTGACTTTC.

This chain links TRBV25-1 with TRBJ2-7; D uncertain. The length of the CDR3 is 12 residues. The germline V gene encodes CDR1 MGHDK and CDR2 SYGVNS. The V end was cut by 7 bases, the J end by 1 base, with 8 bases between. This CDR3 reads CASNDGSYEQYF. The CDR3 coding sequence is TGTGCCAGCAATGACGGGTCCTACGAGCAGTACTTC.